This T cell receptor (beta chain) was sequenced during a study of cytomegalovirus exposure and HLA in healthy donors. Study context: Early released data comprised tens of millions of unique TCRs from HLA-typed donors.

PCR was performed using 60 Vbeta and 13 Jbeta primers. Profiling relied on immunoSEQ multiplex PCR, and the TCRdb table lists in-frame clones only, not all of them. The sample holds about 110,000 clones; roughly 68% are singletons and the top ten take 8.7%. This clone was recorded a few times. Sequenced: PBMCs. The sequence came from a man aged 25 to 40 in good health and CMV-seropositive.

The CDR3 DNA sequence: TGTGCCAGCAGCTTGGGCGGACTAGCGAGTTACGAGCAGTACTTC. It translates to CASSLGGLASYEQYF. The chain carries TRBV5-5 and TRBJ2-7; TRBD2 aligns across 9 bases. Germline CDR1 SGHKS, CDR2 YYEKEE (reference sequence). J was trimmed by 4 bases and V by 0 bases; bases with no gene match: 5. This CDR3 has 15 residues.